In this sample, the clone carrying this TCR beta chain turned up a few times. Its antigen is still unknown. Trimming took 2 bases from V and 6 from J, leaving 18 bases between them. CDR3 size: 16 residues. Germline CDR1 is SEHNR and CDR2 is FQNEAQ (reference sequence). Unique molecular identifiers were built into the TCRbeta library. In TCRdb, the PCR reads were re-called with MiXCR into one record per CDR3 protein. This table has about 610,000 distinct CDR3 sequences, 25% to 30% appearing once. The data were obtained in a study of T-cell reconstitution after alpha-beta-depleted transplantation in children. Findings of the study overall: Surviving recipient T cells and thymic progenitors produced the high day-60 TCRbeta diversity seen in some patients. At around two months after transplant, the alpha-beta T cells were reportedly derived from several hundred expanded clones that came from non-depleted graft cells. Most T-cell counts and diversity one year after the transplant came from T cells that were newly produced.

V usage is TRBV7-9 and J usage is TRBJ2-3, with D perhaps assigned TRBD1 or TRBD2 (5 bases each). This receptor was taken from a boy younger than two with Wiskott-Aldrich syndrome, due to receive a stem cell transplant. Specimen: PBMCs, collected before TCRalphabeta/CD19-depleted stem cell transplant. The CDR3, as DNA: TGTGCCAGCAGCTTATTTGGGGGAGAATCATCGGATACGCAGTATTTT. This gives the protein CASSLFGGESSDTQYF.